This T cell receptor (beta chain) was documented in a study of T cell responses to AZD1222 COVID-19 vaccine. V shed 9 bases and J shed 4 bases, with 16 bases lying between them. The CDR3 totals 14 residues. Germline V gives CDR1 MNHEY, CDR2 SVGAGI. For this clone: The antigen remains unidentified.

Sequencing was performed with immunoSEQ multiplex PCR; in TCRdb, only in-frame clones are kept and a portion is missing. The sample comprises about 76,000 clones, roughly 80% of which are singletons, and 27% rests with the top ten. Findings of the study overall: White British people made up most donors, females outnumbered males, and clonal diversity was possibly underestimated.

The V call is TRBV6-5, the J call TRBJ2-1, with D unclear. This specimen was peripheral blood, taken 28 days after the second dose of the MenACWY control vaccine. This TCR derives from an adult who received the MenACWY meningococcal vaccine as a control. CDR3 DNA: TGTGCCAGTGCCCCAACTACCGTTTACAATGAGCAGTTCTTC. Translating gives CASAPTTVYNEQFF.